The 25 T cell receptor beta chains below were found in one sample sequenced in a study of T cell responses to AZD1222 COVID-19 vaccine (dated by TCRdb to the early 2020s). This sample's time point label indicates: about 28 days (+/-7) after the second vaccine dose. The library was prepared using the immunoSEQ multiplex PCR assay. TCRdb limited this immuneACCESS table to in-frame rearrangements with V and J called. A share of clones is missing; checked studies link under half to unresolved V genes, and the rest is unexplained. Here the sample has about 100,000 clones; 87% occur a single time. In total, the top ten clones hold around 4.7% of the sample. Source: peripheral blood, taken 28 days after the second AZD1222 dose. The receptors were gathered from an adult who received the AZD1222 COVID-19 vaccine.

The V call is TRBV19, the J call TRBJ2-7; 10 bases agree with TRBD1. CDR1 and CDR2 from the germline V gene are LNHDA and SQIVND (reference sequence). The CDR3 is 16 residues long. J lost 6 bases, V lost 6 bases, and 14 bases had no gene match. The DNA for the CDR3 is TGTGCCAGTAGCCCCCGACAGGGGGCGCACGGGACCGAGCAGTACTTC. Encoded protein: CASSPRQGAHGTEQYF.

The genes are TRBV5-4 and TRBJ2-7; TRBD2 matches 7 bases. There are 13 residues in the CDR3. Germline V gene data show CDR1 as SGHNT and CDR2 as YYREEE (reference sequence). V gave up 6 bases and J gave up 2 bases; unmatched junction bases: 5. The DNA of the CDR3 is TGTGCCAGCACGGGGGGAGCGGCCTACGAGCAGTACTTC. It translates to CASTGGAAYEQYF.

This clone showed up just once. This chain links TRBV6-2 or TRBV6-3 with TRBJ2-6; D call uncertain. Germline values: CDR1 MNHEY, CDR2 SVGEGT. CDR3 length equals 15 residues. V was pared by 4 bases and J by 0 bases, with 7 bases between. The CDR3 nucleotides read TGTGCCAGCAGTTCCCCGTTCTCTGGGGCCAACGTCCTGACTTTC. Translated, it gives CASSSPFSGANVLTF.

The chain links TRBV9 to TRBJ2-7; D is undetermined. V dropped 0 bases and J dropped 0 bases, with 10 bases sitting between them. This CDR3 spans 15 amino acids. Germline lookup yields CDR1 SGDLS and CDR2 YYNGEE. The CDR3 region has the DNA TGTGCCAGCAGCGTAGGGCAGGCGAGCTCCTACGAGCAGTACTTC. Translating gives CASSVGQASSYEQYF.

This sequence joins TRBV6-5 and TRBJ2-5; 8 bases line up with TRBD1. This CDR3 is built from 14 residues. J lost 2 bases, V lost 6 bases, and 5 bases had no gene match. CDR1 is MNHEY, CDR2 SVGAGI, per germline. CDR3 nucleotide sequence: TGTGCCAGCAGACTGACAGGGGTTCAAGAGACCCAGTACTTC. Its protein product is CASRLTGVQETQYF.

The chain is built from TRBV9 and TRBJ2-2; D ambiguous. The V gene's germline CDR1 is SGDLS and CDR2 YYNGEE. V lost 2 bases, J lost 4 bases, and 6 bases lay in between. The CDR3 runs to 13 residues. CDR3 amino acids: CASSVDLTGELFF. The CDR3 nucleotides read TGTGCCAGCAGCGTCGACCTCACCGGGGAGCTGTTTTTT.

The CDR3 DNA reads TGTGCCACCAGCTCCCGCAGACGGGAGCTTCAGGGAAAACTGTTTTTT. This sequence encodes CATSSRRRELQGKLFF. The chain is built from TRBV15 and TRBJ1-4; possibly TRBD1 for D (5 bases). The V end lost 5 bases, the J end lost 10 bases, and 23 bases lay between the germline ends. This CDR3 is built from 16 residues. CDR1 and CDR2 (germline): LNHNV, YYDKDF (reference sequence).

The chain joins TRBV5-1 to TRBJ2-7; D might be TRBD1 (6 bases). The V gene lost 3 bases and the J gene lost 4 bases, with 8 bases spanning the gap. The CDR3 consists of 12 residues. Germline V lookup: CDR1 SGHRS, CDR2 YFSETQ. The chain's CDR3 is CASSSDRYEQYF. The DNA of the CDR3 is TGCGCCAGCAGCTCTGACAGGTACGAGCAGTACTTC.

V and J are TRBV5-4 and TRBJ1-1; TRBD1 agrees at 7 bases. The germline V gene has CDR1 SGHNT and CDR2 YYREEE (reference sequence). Trimming cost V 4 bases and J 4 bases; bases outside gene matches: 13. CDR3 length equals 16 residues. This chain's CDR3 is CASSAGQFGWGTEAFF. The DNA of the CDR3 is TGTGCCAGCAGCGCGGGACAGTTCGGGTGGGGCACTGAAGCTTTCTTT. Supplemented by reference TRBV5-4 and TRBJ1-1, the full variable domain reads ETGVTQSPTHLIKTRGQQVTLRCSSQSGHNTVSWYQQALGQGPQFIFQYYREEENGRGNFPPRFSGLQFPNYSSELNVNALELDDSALYLCASSAGQFGWGTEAFFGQGTRLTVV.

The table lists this clone with a count of one. CDR3 amino acids: CASSFEDRVAYEQYF. The CDR3 DNA reads as TGTGCCAGCAGTTTTGAAGACAGGGTTGCCTACGAGCAGTACTTC. The V gene is TRBV27, the J gene TRBJ2-7, with TRBD1 matching 7 bases. V lost 3 bases and J lost 2; bases outside the gene matches: 7. This CDR3 comprises 15 residues. The germline V gene encodes CDR1 MNHEY and CDR2 SMNVEV (reference sequence).

The genes are TRBV19 and TRBJ1-5, with D unresolved. This CDR3 comprises 15 residues. Between the trimmed V and J ends, which lost 7 bases and 2 bases, there was a span of 15 bases. CDR1 and CDR2 from the germline V gene are LNHDA and SQIVND (reference sequence). The CDR3 DNA follows: TGTGCCAGTACCCCCCAAAAAACGGGCAATCAGCCCCAGCATTTT. Its translation is CASTPQKTGNQPQHF.

The rearrangement joins TRBV19 to TRBJ1-6, with TRBD1 identical over 10 bases. J gave up 1 base and V 6 bases, and 9 bases lay outside the gene matches. CDR1 and CDR2 (germline): LNHDA, SQIVND (reference sequence). This CDR3 has 18 residues. CDR3: CASRPTGGLISYNSPLHF. Here the CDR3 DNA reads TGTGCCAGTAGACCGACAGGGGGCTTAATATCCTATAATTCACCCCTCCACTTT.

The gene calls are TRBV14 and TRBJ2-3, with D possibly being TRBD1 (5 bases). Germline loops: CDR1 SGHDN, CDR2 FVKESK. Trimming pared 2 bases from V and 1 base from J, leaving 16 bases between. This CDR3 contains 17 residues. The CDR3 loop is CASSQLTGSLGTDTQYF. The CDR3 region has the DNA TGTGCCAGCAGCCAACTAACAGGCTCCCTGGGCACAGATACGCAGTATTTT.

The chain combines TRBV5-4 with TRBJ2-2; TRBD1 agrees at 7 bases. CDR3 length equals 13 residues. V shed 4 bases and J 9 bases; nucleotides not matched to a gene: 6. From germline, CDR1 is SGHNT and CDR2 YYREEE (reference sequence). The CDR3 sequence: CASSLDRPRELFF. In nucleotides, the CDR3 is TGTGCCAGCAGCCTGGACAGGCCTAGGGAGCTGTTTTTT.

V is TRBV19 and J is TRBJ2-7; 11 nucleotides agree with TRBD2. J was trimmed by 1 base and V by 3 bases; bases with no gene match: 2. Germline V gives CDR1 LNHDA, CDR2 SQIVND (reference sequence). The CDR3 sequence is 15 residues long. CDR3 amino acids: CASSIGTSGSYEQYF. In DNA, the CDR3 is TGTGCCAGTAGTATTGGGACTAGCGGATCCTACGAGCAGTACTTC.

The CDR3 DNA reads as TGCAGCGTTGAAGATCAGGGACAGGGGAATTTAGTTGGGCAGTACTTC. Translation gives CSVEDQGQGNLVGQYF. The gene calls are TRBV29-1 and TRBJ2-7, with 10 bases identical to TRBD1. CDR3 length: 16 residues. V lost 0 bases and J lost 9; bases outside the gene matches: 14. Germline-derived CDR1 and CDR2 are SQVTM and ANQGSEA.

This chain links TRBV4-1 with TRBJ1-4; 10 positions agree with TRBD1. The J segment lost 9 bases and the V segment lost 6 bases, leaving 7 bases of the junction unmatched. Looked up from germline, CDR1 is MGHRA and CDR2 is YSYEKL. The CDR3 loop spans 14 amino acids. CDR3: CASSSGTGAQKLFF. The CDR3 DNA reads as TGCGCCAGCAGTTCCGGGACAGGGGCACAAAAACTGTTTTTT.

The CDR3 here is CATSDWTPGRENTIYF. DNA of the CDR3: TGTGCCACCAGTGATTGGACACCCGGAAGAGAAAACACCATATATTTT. V usage is TRBV24-1 and J usage is TRBJ1-3; a weak D match, TRBD1 (5 bases). V shed 2 bases and J shed 6 bases, with 16 bases lying between them. The CDR3 extends over 16 amino acids. Germline CDR1 and CDR2: KGHDR and SFDVKD.

This clone was recorded a few times. The V and J genes are TRBV2 and TRBJ2-7, with a tentative D call TRBD2 (6 bases). The CDR3 runs to 13 residues. Germline-derived CDR1 and CDR2 are SNHLY and FYNNEI. Deletions cut 0 bases from V and 7 bases from J, with 10 bases between. CDR3 coding DNA: TGTGCCAGCAGTGAAGCGGGACTTGCAGAGCAGTACTTC. Translating it yields CASSEAGLAEQYF.

V usage is TRBV19 and J usage is TRBJ1-5; D is undetermined. CDR3 length equals 15 residues. Germline assignment: CDR1 LNHDA and CDR2 SQIVND (reference sequence). V lost 5 bases, J lost 1 base, and 12 bases lay in between. CDR3 in DNA: TGTGCCAGTAGTCGGGTTCGTGGAAGCAATCAGCCCCAGCATTTT. Translation: CASSRVRGSNQPQHF.

The chain uses TRBV7-3 and TRBJ1-1; tentative D call: TRBD1 (6 bases). Germline V gene sequence: CDR1 SGHTA, CDR2 FQGTGA. V lost 5 bases to trimming and J lost 2 bases, with 9 bases between them. The CDR3 covers 13 residues. CDR3 bases: TGTGCCAGCAGCGAACAGGGCAACACTGAAGCTTTCTTT. Encoded protein: CASSEQGNTEAFF.

V usage is TRBV3-1 (or the pseudogene TRBV3-2) and J usage is TRBJ2-5, with unresolved D. Trimming left V 2 bases short and J 0 bases short, with 7 bases between. Germline V CDR1 and CDR2: LGHDT, YNNKEL (reference sequence). The CDR3 consists of 14 residues. The CDR3 DNA follows: TGTGCCAGCAGCCAACGTAATGACCAAGAGACCCAGTACTTC. Translated, it gives CASSQRNDQETQYF.

This chain uses TRBV6-5 with TRBJ1-1; no clear D. The ends were cut back, 6 bases at V and 6 bases at J, with 11 bases in the middle. Germline CDR1 and CDR2: MNHEY and SVGAGI. The length of the CDR3 is 12 residues. The CDR3 reads CASSTAPPEAFF. CDR3 DNA: TGTGCCAGCAGCACGGCCCCCCCTGAAGCTTTCTTT.

The chain recombines TRBV18 with TRBJ1-4; 7 bases align to TRBD1. V trimming: 3 bases; J trimming: 4 bases; junction bases outside the gene matches: 8. Germline loops: CDR1 KGHSH, CDR2 LQKENI. The CDR3 runs to 16 residues. This CDR3 reads CASSPRRDSHNEKLFF. CDR3 in DNA: TGTGCCAGCTCACCGCGCCGGGACAGCCATAATGAAAAACTGTTTTTT.

The rearrangement uses TRBV5-4 and TRBJ1-3; 8 bases align to TRBD1. V lost 0 bases and J lost 0; bases outside the gene matches: 2. Germline V gene data show CDR1 as SGHNT and CDR2 as YYREEE (reference sequence). The length of the CDR3 is 16 residues. CDR3 sequence: CASSLAGGHSGNTIYF. The CDR3 bases are TGTGCCAGCAGCTTGGCAGGGGGCCACTCTGGAAACACCATATATTTT.